The 21 T cell receptor beta chains given below trace back to one sample, sequenced in a study of cytomegalovirus exposure and HLA in healthy donors. The PCR made use of 60 Vbeta and 13 Jbeta primers. Sequencing was performed with immunoSEQ multiplex PCR; in TCRdb, only in-frame clones are kept and a portion is missing. The sample table sets out 150,000 to 200,000 clones. Sequences were obtained from PBMCs. These TCRs come from a man aged 25 to 40 in good health and CMV-seronegative.

V is TRBV5-8 and J is TRBJ2-5; D is possibly TRBD1 (6 bases). Germline assignment: CDR1 SGHTS and CDR2 YDEGEE. The CDR3 is 15 amino acids. Between the trimmed V and J ends, which lost 6 bases and 4 bases, there was a span of 19 bases. This CDR3 reads CASNRVGIRGETQYF. In DNA form, the CDR3 reads TGTGCCAGCAACAGGGTGGGCATCAGGGGAGAGACCCAGTACTTC.

V is TRBV5-1 and J is TRBJ2-1; the D is unclear. Trimming cost V 0 bases and J 5 bases, with 15 bases left between them. The CDR3 extends over 16 amino acids. Per the germline V gene, CDR1 is SGHRS and CDR2 is YFSETQ. CDR3 region: CASSLALAGSHNEQFF. The CDR3 DNA reads TGCGCCAGCAGCTTGGCCTTAGCCGGTTCCCACAATGAGCAGTTCTTC. Using reference TRBV5-1 and TRBJ2-1 for the parts outside the CDR3, the full variable domain is KAGVTQTPRYLIKTRGQQVTLSCSPISGHRSVSWYQQTPGQGLQFLFEYFSETQRNKGNFPGRFSGRQFSNSRSEMNVSTLELGDSALYLCASSLALAGSHNEQFFGPGTRLTVL.

The gene calls are TRBV19 and TRBJ2-1, with TRBD2 identical over 8 bases. Trimming took 6 bases from V and 1 from J; bases not matched to a gene: 5. Germline assignment: CDR1 LNHDA and CDR2 SQIVND (reference sequence). The CDR3 is made up of 15 amino acids. The CDR3 nucleotides read TGTGCCAGTAGGATAAGCGGGGGATCCTACAATGAGCAGTTCTTC. Protein sequence: CASRISGGSYNEQFF. The complete variable domain, with remaining parts taken from reference TRBV19 and TRBJ2-1, reads DGGITQSPKYLFRKEGQNVTLSCEQNLNHDAMYWYRQDPGQGLRLIYYSQIVNDFQKGDIAEGYSVSREKKESFPLTVTSAQKNPTAFYLCASRISGGSYNEQFFGPGTRLTVL.

The chain employs TRBV28 and TRBJ1-1; D might be TRBD1 (6 bases). This CDR3 spans 15 amino acids. V dropped 8 bases and J dropped 3 bases, with 19 bases sitting between them. CDR1 MDHEN and CDR2 SYDVKM come from the germline V gene. CDR3 bases: TGTGCCAGCCACAGTTTATCGGCAGGGGACACTGAAGCTTTCTTT. Amino acid sequence: CASHSLSAGDTEAFF.

The chain carries TRBV5-1 and TRBJ2-3; 13 nucleotides line up with TRBD2. In germline, CDR1 is SGHRS, CDR2 YFSETQ. The V and J ends lost 4 bases and 4 bases, in that order; junction bases with no gene match: 3. The CDR3 sequence is 15 residues long. The CDR3 DNA reads TGCGCCAGCAGCCTACTAGCGGGAGGGGCAGATACGCAGTATTTT. Translated: CASSLLAGGADTQYF.

The chain uses TRBV5-4 and TRBJ2-7; 9 bases agree with TRBD2. This CDR3 region has 15 residues. J lost 0 bases, V lost 4 bases, and 5 bases had no gene match. Germline V gene lookup returns CDR1 SGHNT and CDR2 YYREEE (reference sequence). The CDR3 region has the DNA TGTGCCAGCAGCCCGACTAGCGGCAACTCCTACGAGCAGTACTTC. Translation: CASSPTSGNSYEQYF.

A word on this clone: Other DNA sequences in the same sample also yield this CDR3. J is TRBJ1-2 and V is TRBV29-1, with D uncertain. The CDR3 spans 11 residues. Looked up from germline, CDR1 is SQVTM and CDR2 is ANQGSEA. CDR3 nucleotides: TGCAGGGCCGGGGATAACTATGGCTACACCTTC. Encoded protein: CRAGDNYGYTF.

V usage is TRBV19 and J usage is TRBJ2-5, with TRBD2 matching over 9 bases. CDR1 and CDR2 from the germline V gene are LNHDA and SQIVND (reference sequence). The CDR3 loop spans 15 amino acids. Trimming removed 5 bases from V and 3 bases from J; junction bases left unmatched: 7. CDR3 in DNA: TGTGCCAGTAGTCTACGTAGCGGGAGAGAAGAGACCCAGTACTTC. It specifies CASSLRSGREETQYF.

Here the CDR3 reads CASSVLDRTTMGYTF. CDR3 DNA: TGTGCCAGCAGCGTATTGGACAGGACCACTATGGGCTACACCTTC. The chain links TRBV7-9 to TRBJ1-2; 7 nucleotides line up with TRBD1. CDR3 length: 15 amino acids. The V gene end was trimmed by 5 bases and the J gene end by 8 bases; junction bases not matched to a gene: 14. Germline lookup yields CDR1 SEHNR and CDR2 FQNEAQ (reference sequence). Variable domain in full (rest from reference TRBV7-9 and TRBJ1-2): DTGVSQNPRHKITKRGQNVTFRCDPISEHNRLYWYRQTLGQGPEFLTYFQNEAQLEKSRLLSDRFSAERPKGSFSTLEIQRTEQGDSAMYLCASSVLDRTTMGYTFGSGTRLTVV.

This sequence joins TRBV5-1 and TRBJ1-1; TRBD1 matches 8 bases. CDR1 SGHRS and CDR2 YFSETQ come from the germline V gene. This CDR3 contains 13 residues. V lost 7 bases and J lost 0; bases outside the gene matches: 2. CDR3 DNA sequence: TGCGCCAGCCGGGACAGGCTGAACACTGAAGCTTTCTTT. Its translation is CASRDRLNTEAFF.

The CDR3, as DNA: TGTGCCAGTTCGCCAGGGGAGGGCCAGCCCCAGCATTTT. This translates into CASSPGEGQPQHF. The chain employs TRBV19 and TRBJ1-5, with D maybe TRBD1 (6 bases). Germline V CDR1 and CDR2: LNHDA, SQIVND (reference sequence). Between the trimmed V and J ends, which lost 8 bases and 7 bases, there was a span of 15 bases. The CDR3 sequence is 13 residues long.

V and J are TRBV7-3 and TRBJ2-1; 11 bases fit TRBD1. The junction had 4 bases not matched to a gene; V was cut back by 2 bases and J by 7 bases. Germline lookup yields CDR1 SGHTA and CDR2 FQGTGA. CDR3 length: 15 amino acids. The CDR3 nucleotides are TGTGCCAGCAGCTTAGGACAGGGGGCGGGTAATGAGCAGTTCTTC. It encodes CASSLGQGAGNEQFF.

This sequence joins TRBV18 and TRBJ1-4, with D unclear. The V and J ends lost 3 bases and 0 bases respectively, with 8 bases between them. Germline values: CDR1 KGHSH, CDR2 LQKENI. This CDR3 spans 15 amino acids. CDR3 sequence reads: CASSPSDSTNEKLFF. The CDR3 DNA is TGTGCCAGCTCACCGTCAGATTCAACTAATGAAAAACTGTTTTTT.

This chain links TRBV27 with TRBJ2-3, with 7 bases identical to TRBD1. The CDR3 consists of 14 residues. From germline, CDR1 is MNHEY and CDR2 SMNVEV (reference sequence). The V and J ends lost 0 bases and 4 bases, in that order; junction bases with no gene match: 1. The CDR3 bases are TGTGCCAGCAGTTTATCGCAGGGGGCAGATACGCAGTATTTT. Amino acid sequence: CASSLSQGADTQYF.

The rearrangement uses TRBV4-3 and TRBJ2-3; 7 nucleotides align to TRBD2. V shed 0 bases, J shed 6 bases, and the junction held 9 bases outside the gene matches. Germline V gives CDR1 LGHNA, CDR2 YSLEER. The CDR3 contains 16 residues. The CDR3 is CASSQDRAGAPDTQYF. CDR3 sequence (DNA): TGCGCCAGCAGCCAAGATCGGGCGGGAGCTCCCGATACGCAGTATTTT.

The CDR3 here is CASSPRGDEKLFF. The CDR3 DNA is TGTGCCAGCTCACCGCGGGGTGATGAAAAACTGTTTTTT. The chain combines TRBV18 with TRBJ1-4, with D uncertain. The germline CDR1 and CDR2 sequences are KGHSH and LQKENI. The CDR3 has 13 amino acids. The V gene lost 3 bases and the J gene lost 6 bases, with 8 bases spanning the gap.

The CDR3 sequence: CASSWGQGLYEQYF. As DNA, the CDR3 is TGTGCCAGCAGTTGGGGACAGGGGCTCTACGAGCAGTACTTC. The chain combines TRBV6-5 with TRBJ2-7; 10 bases align to TRBD1. There are 14 residues in the CDR3. The germline CDR1 and CDR2 sequences are MNHEY and SVGAGI. J lost 3 bases, V lost 4 bases, and 3 bases had no gene match.

This chain uses TRBV28 with TRBJ2-7; D remains ambiguous. The germline V and J ends were trimmed by 6 bases and 3 bases, with 6 bases remaining between them. Germline V lookup: CDR1 MDHEN, CDR2 SYDVKM. The CDR3 length is 11 residues. The CDR3 here is CASSLRYEQYF. The CDR3 DNA reads as TGTGCCAGCAGCCTACGCTACGAGCAGTACTTC.

J is TRBJ2-5 and V is TRBV5-1; D call uncertain. In germline, CDR1 is SGHRS, CDR2 YFSETQ. V shed 0 bases and J shed 0 bases, with 3 bases lying between them. CDR3 length: 13 residues. For the CDR3, the DNA is TGCGCCAGCAGCTTGGACTACCAAGAGACCCAGTACTTC. Protein: CASSLDYQETQYF.

V gene TRBV6-5 combines with J gene TRBJ1-4, with a possible D match to TRBD1 (5 bases). Germline loops: CDR1 MNHEY, CDR2 SVGAGI. V lost 2 bases and J 6 bases, leaving 13 bases between the germline ends. CDR3 length equals 15 residues. This CDR3 reads CASSYGGTRDEKLFF. As DNA, the CDR3 is TGTGCCAGCAGTTACGGCGGGACTAGGGATGAAAAACTGTTTTTT.

The gene calls are TRBV9 and TRBJ2-1; D might be TRBD2 (5 bases). V lost 0 bases and J lost 7, with 20 bases in between. This CDR3 spans 17 amino acids. Germline CDR1 is SGDLS and CDR2 is YYNGEE. The chain's CDR3 is CASSVGSVATPGNEQFF. The DNA for the CDR3 is TGTGCCAGCAGCGTAGGATCAGTAGCGACCCCTGGGAATGAGCAGTTCTTC. Full variable domain (remainder filled in from reference TRBV9 and TRBJ2-1): DSGVTQTPKHLITATGQRVTLRCSPRSGDLSVYWYQQSLDQGLQFLIQYYNGEERAKGNILERFSAQQFPDLHSELNLSSLELGDSALYFCASSVGSVATPGNEQFFGPGTRLTVL.